This T cell receptor beta chain was identified during a study of blood T cell repertoires in COVID-19. On the study more broadly: Researchers got acute and convalescent COVID-19 samples from the United States, Italy and Spain. The analysed material was cDNA or gDNA that came from T cells, B-cell-depleted T cells, or PBMCs.

Study processing details: Reference gene primer amplification yielded estimated nucleated cell counts. Some clones are missing from TCRdb's copy, which holds only in-frame ones; the method was immunoSEQ multiplex PCR. V, J and clone size derive from that table, while D and trimming were established from the DNA sequence. The data contain fewer than 300,000 clones, 88% of them singletons. The ends lost 4 bases at V and 3 bases at J; junction bases unmatched: 10. CDR1 is SQVTM and CDR2 is ANQGSEA in the germline V gene. The CDR3 length is 16 residues. V and J are TRBV29-1 and TRBJ1-4; 8 positions agree with TRBD1. This sequence was found in a woman aged 40 to 49 who had recovered from COVID-19. Material for sequencing was peripheral blood. DNA for the CDR3: TGCAGCGTTGGGGGACCCGGGGGACAGGCTAATGAAAAACTGTTTTTT. It encodes CSVGGPGGQANEKLFF. The full variable domain, with the rest looked up from reference TRBV29-1 and TRBJ1-4, is SAVISQKPSRDICQRGTSLTIQCQVDSQVTMMFWYRQQPGQSLTLIATANQGSEATYESGFVIDKFPISRPNLTFSTLTVSNMSPEDSSIYLCSVGGPGGQANEKLFFGSGTQLSVL.